This record looks at one T cell receptor beta chain sequence and its context. Its antigen is as yet unknown. Sequencing used immunoSEQ multiplex PCR; TCRdb keeps in-frame clones, though not all of them. The table has just over 2,000,000 clones, about 94% seen once. The entry originates in a study of shared clonotypes between healthy human individuals. Findings and limits, study-wide: A reduction in generation probabilities was seen for non-shared clonotypes relative to those shared by all four donors. Sample collection involved blood only; tissue repertoires are likely different.

CD8 cells regarded as naive lacked CD45RO, were positively chosen for CCR7, and omitted terminally differentiated effector memory CD45RA+ cells. Germline V CDR1 and CDR2: KGHSH, LQKENI. The CDR3 sequence is 16 residues long. The V and J ends lost 2 bases and 1 base, in that order; junction bases with no gene match: 6. The receptor was isolated from a man aged 18 to 29 in good health. The chain links TRBV18 to TRBJ2-3; 7 nucleotides agree with TRBD2. Input material: naive CD8+ T cells sorted from blood. Written as DNA, the CDR3 is TGTGCCAGCTCACCAATTTCTAGCGGTGGCACAGATACGCAGTATTTT. It codes for CASSPISSGGTDTQYF.